These T cell receptor beta chains were read from a single sample in a study of post-analysis software for immune sequencing data. Using its own MiXCR run on the PCR reads, TCRdb lists one record per CDR3 protein. The sample includes some 260,000 distinct CDR3 sequences, roughly a third of them seen just once. Sequencing was done on a sample of blood. The source is a girl aged 5 to 17 with multiple sclerosis. Each CDR3 is given with its conserved first and last residue. The D gene is left open where the match is weak. A clone size is listed for some rows: how often the clone was seen (once, few, many), or a class if it is expanded.

j_call | clone_size | v_call | d_call | cdr3_nt | cdr3_aa
TRBJ2-5 | many | TRBV12-3/TRBV12-4 | TRBD2 | TGTGCCAGCAGCTTAGCGGGGGGTGTAGAGACCCAGTACTTC | CASSLAGGVETQYF
TRBJ1-5 | many | TRBV10-3 | TRBD1 | TGTGCCATCAGTGAGTCAAACAGGGGTGTCTTCAATCAGCCCCAGCATTTT | CAISESNRGVFNQPQHF
TRBJ2-5 | NA | TRBV7-9 | TRBD1 | TGTGCCAGCAGCGTAAAACCAGGGACAGAACAAGAGACCCAGTACTTC | CASSVKPGTEQETQYF
TRBJ2-5 | NA | TRBV12-3/TRBV12-4 | TRBD1 | TGTGCCAGCAGCCGCGACAGGGGCCAGCAAGAGACCCAGTACTTC | CASSRDRGQQETQYF
TRBJ1-2 | few | TRBV6-5 | NA | TGTGCCAGCAGTGACCGCCTCCATCGCACCTTC | CASSDRLHRTF
TRBJ1-4 | many | TRBV4-1 | NA | TGCGCCAGCAGCCAAGAGGGGGCTCAGAATGAAAAACTGTTTTTT | CASSQEGAQNEKLFF
TRBJ2-5 | many | TRBV7-2 | TRBD2 | TGTGCCAGCAGCTTAAATGTAGCGGGAGAGGGGATCGGGACCCAGTACTTC | CASSLNVAGEGIGTQYF
TRBJ2-2 | few | TRBV4-2 | NA | TGTGCCAGCAGCCAAGGGGGAGGAAACACCGGGGAGCTGTTTTTT | CASSQGGGNTGELFF
TRBJ2-7 | NA | TRBV10-3 | NA | TGTGCCATCAGTGAAGGTAGCGGCAGCTCCTACGAGCAGTACTTC | CAISEGSGSSYEQYF
TRBJ2-2 | few | TRBV23-1 | NA | TGCGCCAGCAGTCACGCCGGGGAGCTGTTTTTT | CASSHAGELFF
TRBJ2-3 | NA | TRBV4-1 | NA | TGCGCCAGCAGCCAAGCAAGGTCCGGAGAACCCGGGGGAAGGAAAACAGATACGCAGTATTTT | CASSQARSGEPGGRKTDTQYF
TRBJ1-2 | NA | TRBV7-9 | NA | TGTGCCAGCACCCCTGGGGGTAGTGATGGCTACACCTTC | CASTPGGSDGYTF
TRBJ2-1 | NA | TRBV29-1 | NA | TGCAGCGTTGAAGAATGGGAGGGGGCCTACAATGAGCAGTTCTTC | CSVEEWEGAYNEQFF
TRBJ2-5 | NA | TRBV12-3/TRBV12-4 | NA | TGTGCCAGCAGTTTAGCCCCGGGAGAGACCCAGTACTTC | CASSLAPGETQYF
TRBJ2-3 | many | TRBV3-1 | NA | TGTGCCAGCAGCCAGGACCCCCGAGGACTCCGCACAGATACGCAGTATTTT | CASSQDPRGLRTDTQYF
TRBJ2-3 | NA | TRBV6-4 | TRBD2 | TGTGCCAGCAGTAAGGCGGGGGGGCATCAAGATACGCAGTATTTT | CASSKAGGHQDTQYF
TRBJ2-2 | few | TRBV12-3/TRBV12-4 | NA | TGTGCCAGTAGTAGGAGCGGGGAGCTGTTTTTT | CASSRSGELFF
TRBJ1-4 | many | TRBV27 | NA | TGTGCCAGCAGACGGGGCCCCGGGGATGAAAAACTGTTTTTT | CASRRGPGDEKLFF
TRBJ1-1 | many | TRBV27 | NA | TGTGCCAGCAGTTTAGTTCGGGGAAGCACTGAAGCTTTCTTT | CASSLVRGSTEAFF
TRBJ2-7 | NA | TRBV20-1 | TRBD2 | TGCAGTGCCGCGGGACTAGCGGGAGGTCTGATCTCCTACAATGAGCAGTACTTC | CSAAGLAGGLISYNEQYF
TRBJ2-7 | NA | TRBV20-1 | TRBD1 | TGCAGTGCTAGAGGGACAGGGTCCGAGCAGTACTTC | CSARGTGSEQYF